The following is a TCR beta chain sequence with its context. Its target is not known. Per the germline V gene, CDR1 is SQVTM and CDR2 is ANQGSEA. V lost 6 bases and J 7 bases, leaving 24 bases between the germline ends. The CDR3 extends over 16 amino acids. The record originates from a study of CD8+CD57+ T cells in acquired aplastic anemia. Across the whole study: The sorted CD4+ and CD8+ cells yielded an average approximately 3.3 ug of DNA. Roughly 10.8 million reads were obtained on average for healthy donor CD4+ cells.

Genomic DNA constituted the template upon which TCR beta VDJ and CDR3 profiling was performed. TCRdb recomputed calls from the reads with MiXCR, one row per CDR3 protein. The top ten clones hold roughly 8.4% of a sample with under 150,000 distinct CDR3 sequences, around 41% of them seen once. Study results and caveats: Roughly 31 was the count of CD8+ CDR3 sequences that patients shared with controls.

Sequenced sample: sorted CD4+, CD8+, or CD8+CD57+ T cells (not recorded which) from PBMCs. This TCR was sampled from a human donor in good health, serving as a control. The chain combines TRBV29-1 with TRBJ2-2; D remains unclear. In DNA, the CDR3 is TGCAGCGTCCCAACGACGGGCCCAAAGGGTGTCGGGGAGCTGTTTTTT. Translated: CSVPTTGPKGVGELFF.